This T cell receptor (beta chain) was captured in a study of T cells in Graves' hyperthyroidism and ophthalmopathy. Study observations and caveats: The model forecast ophthalmopathy, anticipating it by a median about 6.5 months before onset. Appearing also in blood were most of the thyroid clonotypes expanded above 0.001.

This clonotype was seen many times. Its specificity is not known. Patients were aged 18 to 65, had disease duration under 2 months, and had newly diagnosed hyperthyroidism. The source material, RNA transcripts, was used to amplify TCR beta CDR3 regions. A first-round RT-PCR of the TCR CDR3 used the HTBI primer set. TCRdb reprocessed the multiplex PCR reads via MiXCR and lists one record per CDR3 protein. The sample lists 350,000 to 450,000 distinct CDR3 sequences, about 14% seen once, with about 10% in the top ten. Per germline, CDR1 MNHNY and CDR2 SVGAGI (reference sequence). The ends were cut back, 0 bases at V and 5 bases at J, with 5 bases in the middle. The CDR3 has 12 residues.

V gene TRBV6-6 combines with J gene TRBJ2-7; unclear D gene. This clonotype originated in a woman between 55 and 75 years old with Graves' hyperthyroidism. The sequencing input was blood. CDR3 in DNA: TGTGCCAGCAGTTACTCCAACCACGAGCAGTACTTC. As protein: CASSYSNHEQYF.